The 3 T cell receptor beta chains in this list originate from one sample, sequenced in a study of cytomegalovirus exposure and HLA in healthy donors. Use of 60 Vbeta and 13 Jbeta primers characterized the PCR. The assay was immunoSEQ multiplex PCR, and TCRdb's table has in-frame clones only and misses some. The sample lists about 160,000 clones, roughly four fifths occurring once. The specimen was PBMCs. The receptors shown here come from a man between 50 and 59 years old in good health and CMV-seropositive.

The chain recombines TRBV4-3 with TRBJ2-1; a possible D gene is TRBD1 (5 bases). The CDR3 totals 13 residues. V was pared by 0 bases and J by 14 bases, with 14 bases between. CDR1 LGHNA and CDR2 YSLEER come from the germline V gene. CDR3 sequence reads: CASSQDQGGVEFF. CDR3 DNA sequence: TGCGCCAGCAGCCAAGATCAGGGTGGGGTGGAGTTCTTC.

V and J are TRBV28 and TRBJ2-7; 7 bases agree with TRBD1. The CDR3 sequence is 15 residues long. Germline CDR1 reads MDHEN; CDR2 reads SYDVKM. Germline trimming cut 5 bases from V and 0 bases from J; bases unmatched to any gene: 7. The CDR3 loop is CASSPLTGDSYEQYF. CDR3 in DNA: TGTGCCAGCAGTCCCCTCACAGGGGACTCCTACGAGCAGTACTTC. The variable domain in full, completed from reference TRBV28 and TRBJ2-7, reads DVKVTQSSRYLVKRTGEKVFLECVQDMDHENMFWYRQDPGLGLRLIYFSYDVKMKEKGDIPEGYSVSREKKERFSLILESASTNQTSMYLCASSPLTGDSYEQYFGPGTRLTVT.

This clone turned up a few times. The chain uses TRBV6-5 and TRBJ1-1; 9 nucleotides agree with TRBD1. Germline V CDR1 and CDR2: MNHEY, SVGAGI. The CDR3 runs to 14 residues. The ends lost 2 bases at V and 7 bases at J; junction bases unmatched: 5. The CDR3 DNA reads TGTGCCAGCAGTTACCTCGGACAGGGGAGTGAAGCTTTCTTT. Protein: CASSYLGQGSEAFF.